Each of the 14 T cell receptor beta chains below was sequenced from the same sample in a study of human T cells and chemical hapten exposure. TCRdb fed the RACE reads into MiXCR, producing one record per CDR3 protein. The data hold about 120,000 distinct CDR3 sequences, with approximately 14% observed a single time. Sample time point: patch test 1, 2 weeks after DPC sensitization. Noted treatment: therapeutic diphenylcyclopropenone sensitization with weekly scalp DPC. This sample comprised whole blood, obtained in connection with sensitization to the hapten diphenylcyclopropenone (DPC). The receptors were sampled from a young man with alopecia areata. Some clones in this sample may be carry-over from other donors' samples.

This clonotype has a handful of counts. The chain is built from TRBV20-1 and TRBJ2-2; tentatively, D is TRBD1 (6 bases). This CDR3 region has 14 residues. The V and J ends lost 5 bases and 7 bases respectively, with 17 bases between them. Germline-derived CDR1 and CDR2 are DFQATT and SNEGSKA (reference sequence). CDR3 in DNA: TGCAGTGCTGGGGGCTCTCCACTTTTCGGGGAGCTGTTTTTT. Encoded protein: CSAGGSPLFGELFF.

The chain recombines TRBV7-2 with TRBJ1-2; D not certain. The CDR3 runs 17 residues. Per the germline V gene, CDR1 is SGHTA and CDR2 is FQGNSA. The germline V and J ends were trimmed by 5 bases and 4 bases, with 23 bases remaining between them. CDR3 nucleotide sequence: TGTGCCAGCAGCATACCGGGCGCTTCTCCGCTACTCTATGGCTACACCTTC. It is translated as CASSIPGASPLLYGYTF. The full variable domain, its missing parts supplied by reference TRBV7-2 and TRBJ1-2, is GAGVSQSPSNKVTEKGKDVELRCDPISGHTALYWYRQSLGQGLEFLIYFQGNSAPDKSGLPSDRFSAERTGGSVSTLTIQRTQQEDSAVYLCASSIPGASPLLYGYTFGSGTRLTVV.

This clonotype was counted between two and nine times. The chain recombines TRBV6-2 or TRBV6-3 with TRBJ2-7; tentative D call: TRBD1 (6 bases). CDR3 length: 15 amino acids. V was pared by 5 bases and J by 1 base, with 15 bases between. Germline CDR1 and CDR2: MNHEY and SVGEGT. The CDR3 region is CASSTRQVLSYEQYF. The CDR3 DNA sequence: TGTGCCAGCAGTACCCGACAGGTACTTTCCTACGAGCAGTACTTC.

This clonotype was recorded at least ten times. V gene TRBV3-1 combines with J gene TRBJ2-1; 11 bases line up with TRBD2. In germline, CDR1 is LGHDT, CDR2 YNNKEL (reference sequence). Trimming took 1 base from V and 4 from J; bases not matched to a gene: 3. This CDR3 is 16 amino acids long. The CDR3 region is CASSQASSGGYNEQFF. CDR3 in DNA: TGTGCCAGCAGCCAAGCGTCTAGCGGGGGGTACAATGAGCAGTTCTTC.

This clonotype was counted between two and nine times. The chain employs TRBV7-2 and TRBJ2-5; 9 bases match TRBD2. Trimming cost V 4 bases and J 4 bases; bases outside gene matches: 1. Germline V gene data show CDR1 as SGHTA and CDR2 as FQGNSA. This CDR3 region has 13 residues. The CDR3 DNA follows: TGTGCCAGCAGCTCGGGACTAGCAGAGACCCAGTACTTC. It encodes CASSSGLAETQYF.

The rearrangement joins TRBV4-1 to TRBJ2-3; TRBD1 is a possible D gene (5 bases). Trimming removed 1 base from V and 4 bases from J, with 15 bases in between. This CDR3 is 16 amino acids long. Per germline, CDR1 MGHRA and CDR2 YSYEKL. CDR3 sequence: CASSQVDSRVADTQYF. For the CDR3, the DNA is TGCGCCAGCAGCCAAGTAGATAGCAGGGTAGCAGATACGCAGTATTTT.

In nucleotides, the CDR3 is TGTGCCAGCAGCTTCGATAGGTGGAGATCCTACAATGAGCAGTTCTTC. Protein product: CASSFDRWRSYNEQFF. The V and J genes are TRBV6-5 and TRBJ2-1; D unclear. Trimming removed 6 bases at V and 1 base at J, with 16 bases between. The CDR3 is 16 residues long. Germline CDR1 reads MNHEY; CDR2 reads SVGAGI.

This clonotype showed up just a few times. This chain uses TRBV9 with TRBJ1-1; D not resolved. The ends were cut back, 0 bases at V and 4 bases at J, with 10 bases in the middle. The CDR3 runs 14 residues. Germline V gives CDR1 SGDLS, CDR2 YYNGEE. CDR3 nucleotide sequence: TGTGCCAGCAGCGTAGGTCCCCACCCCACTGAAGCTTTCTTT. This codes for CASSVGPHPTEAFF.

This clonotype was seen ten or more times. V is TRBV2 and J is TRBJ2-1; TRBD2 agrees at 11 bases. The CDR3 has 14 amino acids. The ends lost 10 bases at V and 8 bases at J; junction bases unmatched: 10. In germline, CDR1 is SNHLY, CDR2 FYNNEI. The CDR3 region has the DNA TGTGCCATTGATAGCGGGGGGGCTTTCGATGAGCAGTTCTTC. It specifies CAIDSGGAFDEQFF.

The rearrangement joins TRBV18 to TRBJ2-7, with 7 bases that match TRBD1. Germline lookup yields CDR1 KGHSH and CDR2 LQKENI. Trimming removed 6 bases from V and 2 bases from J; junction bases left unmatched: 4. The CDR3 runs to 13 residues. The CDR3 DNA follows: TGTGCCAGCTCCAAGACAGGGACCTACGAGCAGTACGTC. Translating gives CASSKTGTYEQYV.

This sequence joins TRBV7-8 and TRBJ1-6; TRBD1 might be the D (5 bases). The germline CDR1 and CDR2 sequences are SGHVS and FQNEAQ. V lost 6 bases and J lost 3, with 15 bases in between. The CDR3 is 16 residues long. The CDR3 sequence: CASRTDSPYYNSPLHF. The CDR3 nucleotides are TGTGCCAGCAGGACAGACAGCCCCTACTATAATTCACCCCTCCACTTT.

The chain joins TRBV28 to TRBJ2-3, with no clear D. CDR1 and CDR2 from the germline V gene are MDHEN and SYDVKM. The CDR3 is 15 residues long. V was shortened by 5 bases and J by 3 bases, with 15 bases between the two germline ends. CDR3 sequence reads: CASSPHRGGTDTQYF. The CDR3 DNA sequence: TGTGCCAGCAGTCCGCATAGAGGTGGAACAGATACGCAGTATTTT.

This clonotype turned up a few times. The chain employs TRBV6-2 or TRBV6-3 and TRBJ1-1; D remains unclear. With 6 bases removed from V and 1 base from J, the gap between germline ends came to 21 bases. The length of the CDR3 is 17 residues. Germline CDR1 reads MNHEY; CDR2 reads SVGEGT. CDR3 DNA sequence: TGTGCCAGCAGCCCCGGCTGGCGGACGGGATCGAACACTGAAGCTTTCTTT. It codes for CASSPGWRTGSNTEAFF.

At least ten counts were recorded for this clonotype. The V and J genes are TRBV11-2 and TRBJ2-2; the D gene is possibly TRBD1 (6 bases). CDR3 size: 18 residues. In germline, CDR1 is SGHAT, CDR2 FQNNGV. Trimming left V 2 bases short and J 5 bases short, with 21 bases between. CDR3 in amino acids: CASSLSVFRTGYTGELFF. In DNA form, the CDR3 reads TGTGCCAGCAGCTTAAGCGTTTTCCGTACAGGGTATACCGGGGAGCTGTTTTTT.